These 17 T cell receptor beta chains were all obtained from the same sample, sequenced in a study of T cells after yellow fever vaccination. TCRdb re-called the 5' RACE reads with MiXCR, one entry per CDR3 protein. The sample consists of 150,000 to 200,000 distinct CDR3 sequences, 11% of them appearing once. The sample in question was CD8+ T cells sorted from PBMCs, obtained 15 days after the yellow fever booster vaccination. Receptors were obtained from a man between 18 and 29 years old who received the YFV17D yellow fever vaccine.

A few counts support this clonotype. This chain links TRBV29-1 with TRBJ1-1, with D possibly TRBD1 on 5 matching bases. V lost 8 bases to trimming and J lost 8 bases, with 30 bases between them. Germline V gene lookup returns CDR1 SQVTM and CDR2 ANQGSEA. This CDR3 spans 16 amino acids. This CDR3 reads CSTVPLFRESTSEAFF. CDR3 nucleotide sequence: TGCAGCACCGTCCCGCTGTTCAGGGAATCTACCTCAGAAGCTTTCTTT.

This chain uses TRBV20-1 with TRBJ2-1, with 7 bases matching TRBD2. Germline V gives CDR1 DFQATT, CDR2 SNEGSKA (reference sequence). This CDR3 spans 14 amino acids. Trimming at V came to 6 bases and at J to 3 bases, leaving 8 bases not matched to a gene. The CDR3 sequence is CSATSGKNYNEQFF. Written as DNA, the CDR3 is TGCAGTGCAACGAGCGGGAAGAACTACAATGAGCAGTTCTTC.

The sample holds a few counts of this clonotype. At one end, the junction sequence differs from germline, possibly due to a read error. The V call is TRBV12-3 or TRBV12-4, the J call TRBJ2-2, with D unresolved. This CDR3 comprises 11 residues. In DNA, the CDR3 is TGTGCCAGCAGATTAGGGGGGGAGCTGTTTTTT. The encoded protein is CASRLGGELFF.

This clonotype was recorded a few times. V usage is TRBV7-9 and J usage is TRBJ2-5; no firm D call. V dropped 5 bases and J dropped 1 base, with 14 bases sitting between them. The germline gives CDR1 SEHNR, CDR2 FQNEAQ (reference sequence). This CDR3 contains 15 residues. The CDR3: CASSHSWRIQETQYF. The CDR3 region has the DNA TGTGCCAGCAGCCACAGTTGGCGGATCCAAGAGACCCAGTACTTC.

V usage is TRBV7-8 and J usage is TRBJ2-7, with D hard to call. The CDR3 contains 13 residues. V dropped 5 bases and J dropped 7 bases, with 15 bases sitting between them. CDR1 is SGHVS and CDR2 is FQNEAQ in the germline V gene. The CDR3 DNA reads TGTGCCAGCAGCCCTGACCCTCTAGTGGAGCAGTACGTC. Amino acid sequence: CASSPDPLVEQYV.

This clonotype has at least ten counts. V and J are TRBV6-4 and TRBJ1-6; no definite D call. The CDR3 extends over 16 amino acids. Trimming took 0 bases from V and 2 from J, leaving 8 bases between them. Germline-derived CDR1 and CDR2 are MRHNA and SNTAGT. The CDR3 protein is CASSDSEGTYNSPLHF. In DNA form, the CDR3 reads TGTGCCAGCAGTGACTCTGAGGGAACCTATAATTCACCCCTCCACTTT.

This clonotype appeared a few times. This chain links TRBV12-3 or TRBV12-4 with TRBJ1-1; D not certain. This CDR3 region has 14 residues. Trimming stripped 5 bases from V and 5 bases from J, with 15 bases between. The CDR3 sequence: CASSPGSGVTEAFF. The CDR3 DNA reads TGTGCCAGCAGTCCCGGATCCGGGGTAACTGAAGCTTTCTTT.

As for this clonotype: The junction departs from germline at one end; a sequencing error may be responsible. V and J are TRBV7-7 and TRBJ2-3; D unclear. Germline CDR1 SSHAT, CDR2 FNYEAQ (reference sequence). The CDR3 extends over 15 amino acids. DNA for the CDR3: TGTGCTAGCAGCTTAGACACGACGTCCACAGATACGCAGTATTTT. The encoded protein is CASSLDTTSTDTQYF. Full variable domain (missing parts from reference TRBV7-7 and TRBJ2-3): GAGVSQSPRYKVTKRGQDVTLRCDPISSHATLYWYQQALGQGPEFLTYFNYEAQPDKSGLPSDRFSAERPEGSISTLTIQRTEQRDSAMYRCASSLDTTSTDTQYFGPGTRLTVL.

This clonotype was detected only a few times. V and J are TRBV7-8 and TRBJ2-2; TRBD2 might be the D (6 bases). The length of the CDR3 is 18 residues. With 4 bases removed from V and 2 bases from J, the gap between germline ends came to 20 bases. Germline V lookup: CDR1 SGHVS, CDR2 FQNEAQ. The CDR3 DNA is TGTGCCAGCAGCTCCGCTATACCCGCTAGCGAAAACACCGGGGAGCTGTTTTTT. As protein: CASSSAIPASENTGELFF. Combining the CDR3 with reference TRBV7-8 and TRBJ2-2 gives the whole variable domain GAGVSQSPRYKVAKRGQDVALRCDPISGHVSLFWYQQALGQGPEFLTYFQNEAQLDKSGLPSDRFFAERPEGSVSTLKIQRTQQEDSAVYLCASSSAIPASENTGELFFGEGSRLTVL.

The chain is built from TRBV5-5 and TRBJ2-5; D tentatively reads TRBD1 or TRBD2 (5 bases each). This CDR3 region has 15 residues. Germline CDR1 reads SGHKS; CDR2 reads YYEKEE (reference sequence). V was pared by 3 bases and J by 0 bases, with 12 bases between. As DNA, the CDR3 is TGTGCCAGCAGCTACCCCCGGGACCACCAAGAGACCCAGTACTTC. The encoded protein is CASSYPRDHQETQYF.

Ten or more counts support this clonotype. The chain couples TRBV7-6 to TRBJ2-1, with D perhaps given as TRBD1 or TRBD2 (6 bases each). The V gene's germline CDR1 is SGHVS and CDR2 FNYEAQ. The V and J ends lost 3 bases and 7 bases respectively, with 13 bases between them. The CDR3 covers 14 residues. The DNA for the CDR3 is TGTGCCAGCAGCTTGGGTGGGGGGCCAAATGAGCAGTTCTTC. Translation: CASSLGGGPNEQFF.

This clonotype was seen repeatedly, ten times or more. This chain links TRBV6-2 or TRBV6-3 with TRBJ2-1; D could derive from TRBD1 or TRBD2 (5 bases each). CDR3 length: 16 amino acids. Germline assignment: CDR1 MNHEY and CDR2 SVGEGT. With 0 bases removed from V and 6 bases from J, the gap between germline ends came to 15 bases. This chain's CDR3 is CASSYSGRDQGNEQFF. The CDR3 DNA follows: TGTGCCAGCAGTTACTCGGGCCGGGACCAGGGCAATGAGCAGTTCTTC.

The J gene is TRBJ1-4, the V gene TRBV7-9; D call uncertain. CDR3 size: 14 residues. Germline V gene sequence: CDR1 SEHNR, CDR2 FQNEAQ (reference sequence). V dropped 0 bases and J dropped 3 bases, with 5 bases sitting between them. CDR3 nucleotide sequence: TGTGCCAGCAGCTTAGCGGAATCTAATGAAAAACTGTTTTTT. It specifies CASSLAESNEKLFF. The whole variable domain, filled in from reference TRBV7-9 and TRBJ1-4, reads DTGVSQNPRHKITKRGQNVTFRCDPISEHNRLYWYRQTLGQGPEFLTYFQNEAQLEKSRLLSDRFSAERPKGSFSTLEIQRTEQGDSAMYLCASSLAESNEKLFFGSGTQLSVL.

The sample holds many counts of this clonotype. The V gene is TRBV7-2, the J gene TRBJ1-6, with D possibly TRBD1 on 6 matching bases. Trimming took off 5 bases at V and 9 bases at J, with 17 bases between the two ends. Per the germline V gene, CDR1 is SGHTA and CDR2 is FQGNSA. The CDR3 is 15 residues long. This CDR3 reads CASSPGVGAASPLHF. The CDR3 region has the DNA TGTGCCAGCAGCCCAGGGGTAGGGGCGGCTTCACCCCTCCACTTT. The full variable domain, in which reference TRBV7-2 and TRBJ1-6 provide the parts outside the CDR3, is GAGVSQSPSNKVTEKGKDVELRCDPISGHTALYWYRQSLGQGLEFLIYFQGNSAPDKSGLPSDRFSAERTGGSVSTLTIQRTQQEDSAVYLCASSPGVGAASPLHFGNGTRLTVT.

This chain uses TRBV12-3 or TRBV12-4 with TRBJ1-1; 7 bases are shared with TRBD1. The J segment lost 3 bases and the V segment lost 6 bases, leaving 4 bases of the junction unmatched. The CDR3 has 13 residues. CDR3 amino acids: CASSSTGDTEAFF. The CDR3 nucleotides are TGTGCCAGCAGCTCTACAGGGGACACTGAAGCTTTCTTT.

The genes are TRBV18 and TRBJ2-1; TRBD2 matches at 12 bases. This CDR3 comprises 17 residues. J lost 5 bases, V lost 2 bases, and 7 bases had no gene match. Germline V CDR1 and CDR2: KGHSH, LQKENI. CDR3 protein: CASSPSSGLAGNNEQFF. The CDR3 coding sequence is TGTGCCAGCTCACCATCGTCAGGACTAGCGGGGAACAATGAGCAGTTCTTC.

This clonotype was detected only a few times. The chain carries TRBV7-9 and TRBJ1-1, with D uncertain. The CDR3 sequence is 12 residues long. The germline V gene has CDR1 SEHNR and CDR2 FQNEAQ (reference sequence). The V end was cut by 2 bases, the J end by 5 bases, with 6 bases between. In DNA, the CDR3 is TGTGCCAGCAGCTTAACAGCGACTGAAGCTTTCTTT. Its protein product is CASSLTATEAFF.